What follows is one T cell receptor beta chain and its context. Antigen unknown. Quantitative 5'-RACE with molecular barcodes was used to make the TCR beta libraries. TCRdb used MiXCR to reprocess the 5' RACE reads, holding one entry per CDR3 protein. The sample records more than 30,000 distinct CDR3 sequences, roughly 13% being singletons. Trimming took off 0 bases at V and 1 base at J, with 13 bases between the two ends. CDR1 MNHEY and CDR2 SVGAGI come from the germline V gene. The CDR3 consists of 16 residues. The sample comes from a study of CD8 T cells in ankylosing spondylitis. Study outcomes and limitations: Reportedly, significant enrichment of disease-linked clones occurred in matched ankylosing spondylitis synovial fluid.

What was sequenced was synovial fluid, either unsorted or a sorted T cell fraction (not recorded which). The J gene is TRBJ2-7, the V gene TRBV6-5, with D maybe TRBD2 (7 bases). This TCR derives from a male donor with ankylosing spondylitis. The CDR3 spells CASSYSERGGSYEQYF. CDR3 nucleotide sequence: TGTGCCAGCAGTTACTCGGAGAGGGGGGGTTCCTACGAGCAGTACTTC.